Listed below are T cell receptor beta chains from one sample, sequenced in a study of CD8 T cells in Susac syndrome. TCRdb recomputed calls from the immunoSEQ multiplex PCR reads with MiXCR, one row per CDR3 protein. The data show about 140,000 distinct CDR3 sequences, around 93% seen once. The sequencing input was CD8+ T cells from PBMCs. All receptors come from a human donor with Susac syndrome. CDR3s include the opening cysteine and the closing phenylalanine or tryptophan.

V,CDR3
TRBV30,CACPVDALNTEAFF
TRBV7-9,CASSHQGDRGNEQYF
TRBV24-1,CATRGTSGNTGELFF
TRBV9,CASTKPGGSYNEQFF
TRBV29-1,CSVDSGDRGRGGELFF
TRBV4-1,CASSLVQRSNTGELFF
TRBV12-3/TRBV12-4,CASSFLSDQETQYF
TRBV20-1,CSGPSPSGYGYTF
TRBV3-1,CASSPYSGRYDEQYF
TRBV30,CALSLRGRPYNEQFF
TRBV4-1,CASSHTGNEQFF
TRBV7-2,CASSAGLAPYEQYF
TRBV24-1,CATSDSVEQFF
TRBV28,CASKPLGTALTDTQYF
TRBV29-1,CSVVLEKYTITEAFF
TRBV7-9,CASSSPDGLAYRQYF
TRBV27,CASSSRTGPRQPQHF
TRBV2,CASRAGGPTGELFF
TRBV29-1,CSVVGTSGTSSSYNEQFF
TRBV3-1,CASSPTGTGDGYTF
TRBV15,CATSSASGRAPTYEQYF
TRBV30,CAWSVSGAGETQYF
TRBV7-8,CASSLSSTDTQYF
TRBV20-1,CSARSRFRDPSSGEQFF
TRBV6-2/TRBV6-3,CASGMSGGTYEQYF
TRBV28,CASSPLTSGSYEQYF
TRBV6-6,CASSYGATGELFF
TRBV7-8,CASSPSPHEQYF
TRBV9,CASSGLAGGGEQFF
TRBV27,CASSIRLAGEIGDEQFF
TRBV7-9,CASSSLEGTYNEQFF
TRBV15,CATSRQDYRGGLMNTEAFF
TRBV27,CASRGLPRSYNEQFF